The present T cell receptor beta chain was sequenced within a study of blood T cell repertoires in COVID-19. Study-level background: Some COVID-19 samples were acute and others convalescent; all came from the United States, Italy and Spain. In each case, the material was cDNA or gDNA derived from T cells, B-cell-depleted T cells, or PBMCs.

Authors' analysis steps: Cell counts per sample came from amplifying reference gene primers. The method was immunoSEQ multiplex PCR; TCRdb's version includes in-frame clones alone and lacks a portion of them. V and J calls and clone size are given by that table; D and trimming were obtained from the DNA. The table records under 200,000 clones, about 88% of them present only once. The CDR3 contains 16 residues. Germline assignment: CDR1 SGHNT and CDR2 YYREEE (reference sequence). Trimming pared 1 base from V and 5 bases from J, leaving 19 bases between. This TCR derives from a woman older than 75 in a cohort sampled during active or convalescent COVID-19. Source material: peripheral blood. The chain carries TRBV5-4 and TRBJ2-7; D might be TRBD2 (6 bases). CDR3 sequence reads: CASSLMAGILVNEQYF. The DNA of the CDR3 is TGTGCCAGCAGCTTGATGGCGGGGATTTTGGTGAACGAGCAGTACTTC.